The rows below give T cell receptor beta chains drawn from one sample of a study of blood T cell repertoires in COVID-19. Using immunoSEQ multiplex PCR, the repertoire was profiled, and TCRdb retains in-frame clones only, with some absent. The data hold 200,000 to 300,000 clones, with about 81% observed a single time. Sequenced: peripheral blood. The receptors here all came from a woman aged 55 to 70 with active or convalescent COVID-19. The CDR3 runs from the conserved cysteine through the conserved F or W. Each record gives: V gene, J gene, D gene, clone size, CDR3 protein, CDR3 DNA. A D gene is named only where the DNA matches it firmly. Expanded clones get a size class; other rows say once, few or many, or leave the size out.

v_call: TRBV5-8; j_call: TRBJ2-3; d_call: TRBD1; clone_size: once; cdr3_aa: CASSSGTGEPDTQYF; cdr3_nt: TGTGCCAGCAGCTCCGGGACAGGGGAACCAGATACGCAGTATTTT
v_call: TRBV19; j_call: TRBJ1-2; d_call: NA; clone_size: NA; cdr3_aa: CASSLQLSTVGGYTF; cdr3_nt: TGTGCCAGTAGTTTACAGCTGTCCACTGTTGGTGGCTACACCTTC
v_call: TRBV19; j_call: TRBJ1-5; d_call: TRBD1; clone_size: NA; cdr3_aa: CASKGGQGLNQPQHF; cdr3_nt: TGTGCCAGTAAAGGGGGACAGGGGCTGAATCAGCCCCAGCATTTT
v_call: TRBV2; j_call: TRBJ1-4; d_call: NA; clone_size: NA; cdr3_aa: CASSEQTGEKLFF; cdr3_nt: TGTGCCAGCAGTGAACAAACGGGTGAAAAACTGTTTTTT
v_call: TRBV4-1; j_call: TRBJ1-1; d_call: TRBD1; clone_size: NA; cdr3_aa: CASSHPSDRVKAFF; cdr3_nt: TGCGCCAGCAGCCACCCTTCCGACAGGGTAAAAGCTTTCTTT
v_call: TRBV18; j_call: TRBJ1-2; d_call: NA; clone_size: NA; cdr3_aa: CASSPGGPNYGYTF; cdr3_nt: TGTGCCAGCTCACCGGGGGGACCTAACTATGGCTACACCTTC
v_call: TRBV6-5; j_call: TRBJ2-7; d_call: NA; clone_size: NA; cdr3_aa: CASRSAYEQYF; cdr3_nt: TGTGCCAGCCGTTCCGCCTACGAGCAGTACTTC
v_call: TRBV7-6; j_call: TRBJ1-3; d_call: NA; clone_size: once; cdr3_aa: CASSLDDTVISGNTIYF; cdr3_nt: TGTGCCAGCAGCTTAGACGACACCGTAATCTCTGGAAACACCATATATTTT
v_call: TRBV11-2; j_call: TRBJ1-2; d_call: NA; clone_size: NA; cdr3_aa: CASSPMSGGGYGYTF; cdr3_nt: TGTGCCAGCAGCCCTATGTCGGGGGGAGGGTATGGCTACACCTTC
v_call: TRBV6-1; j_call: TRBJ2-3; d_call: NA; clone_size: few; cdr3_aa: CASSDWGVGTDTQYF; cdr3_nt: TGTGCCAGCAGTGATTGGGGGGTAGGCACAGATACGCAGTATTTT
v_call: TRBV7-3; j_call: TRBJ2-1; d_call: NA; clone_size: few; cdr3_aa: CASSLIPSAGPPFNEQFF; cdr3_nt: TGTGCCAGCAGCTTAATACCCTCCGCAGGGCCCCCCTTCAATGAGCAGTTCTTC
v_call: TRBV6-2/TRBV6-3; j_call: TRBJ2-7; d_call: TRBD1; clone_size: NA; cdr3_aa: CASSDQWTGEYEQYF; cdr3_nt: TGTGCCAGCAGTGACCAGTGGACAGGGGAGTACGAGCAGTACTTC
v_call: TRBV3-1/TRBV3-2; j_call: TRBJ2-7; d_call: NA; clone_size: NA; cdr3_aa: CASSQDPRRGVSYEQYF; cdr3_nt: TGTGCCAGCAGCCAAGACCCCCGCAGGGGGGTTTCCTACGAGCAGTACTTC
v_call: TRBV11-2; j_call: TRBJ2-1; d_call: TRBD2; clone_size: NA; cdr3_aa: CASSLVLAGGEQFF; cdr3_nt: TGTGCCAGCAGCTTAGTTCTAGCGGGGGGTGAGCAGTTCTTC
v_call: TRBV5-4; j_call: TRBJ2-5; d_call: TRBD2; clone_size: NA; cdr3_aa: CASSGGLAGKETQYF; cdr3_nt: TGTGCCAGCAGCGGAGGACTAGCGGGGAAAGAGACCCAGTACTTC
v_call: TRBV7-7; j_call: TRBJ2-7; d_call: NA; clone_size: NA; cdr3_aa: CASSYQEEGAGEQYF; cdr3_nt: TGTGCCAGCAGCTACCAGGAGGAGGGGGCGGGCGAGCAGTACTTC
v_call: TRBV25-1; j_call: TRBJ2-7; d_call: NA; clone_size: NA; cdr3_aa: CASSGRGGVDEQYF; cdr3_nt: TGTGCCAGCAGTGGCCGGGGAGGAGTGGACGAGCAGTACTTC
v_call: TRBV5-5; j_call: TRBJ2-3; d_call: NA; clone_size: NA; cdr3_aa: CAGGTLDTQYF; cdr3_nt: TGTGCCGGGGGGACTTTAGATACGCAGTATTTT
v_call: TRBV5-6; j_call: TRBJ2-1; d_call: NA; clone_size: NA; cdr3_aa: CASSRGRRRYSSYNEQFF; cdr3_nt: TGTGCCAGCAGCCGAGGTAGGAGGAGATACAGCTCCTACAATGAGCAGTTCTTC
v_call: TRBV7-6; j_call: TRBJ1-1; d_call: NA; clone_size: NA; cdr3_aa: CASSLFPGREGTEAFF; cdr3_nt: TGTGCCAGCAGCCTATTTCCGGGGAGGGAGGGCACTGAAGCTTTCTTT
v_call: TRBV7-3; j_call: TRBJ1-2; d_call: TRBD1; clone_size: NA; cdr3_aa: CASSLTWTGALSNGYTF; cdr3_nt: TGTGCCAGCAGCTTGACCTGGACAGGGGCACTCTCCAATGGCTACACCTTC
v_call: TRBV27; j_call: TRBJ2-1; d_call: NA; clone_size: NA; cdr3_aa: CASSDPTVGNEQFF; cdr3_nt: TGTGCCAGCAGTGACCCTACAGTGGGCAATGAGCAGTTCTTC
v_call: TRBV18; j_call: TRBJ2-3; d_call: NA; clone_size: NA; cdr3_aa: CASSPDSSTDTQYF; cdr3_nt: TGTGCCAGCTCACCAGACAGCAGCACAGATACGCAGTATTTT
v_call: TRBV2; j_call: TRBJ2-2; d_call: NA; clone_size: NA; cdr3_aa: CASSDNRASYTGELFF; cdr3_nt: TGTGCCAGCAGTGATAACAGGGCGAGTTACACCGGGGAGCTGTTTTTT
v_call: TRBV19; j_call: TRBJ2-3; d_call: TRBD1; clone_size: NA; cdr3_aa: CASSIDQTGYTDTQYF; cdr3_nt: TGTGCCAGTAGTATAGACCAGACAGGGTACACAGATACGCAGTATTTT
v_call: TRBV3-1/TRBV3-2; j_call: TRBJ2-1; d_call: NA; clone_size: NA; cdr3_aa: CASSQDLNNEQFF; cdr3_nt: TGTGCCAGCAGCCAAGATCTTAACAATGAGCAGTTCTTC
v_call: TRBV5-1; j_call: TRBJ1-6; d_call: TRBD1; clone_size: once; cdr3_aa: CASSLVGQGYSPLHF; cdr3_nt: TGCGCCAGCAGCTTGGTGGGACAGGGGTATTCACCCCTCCACTTT
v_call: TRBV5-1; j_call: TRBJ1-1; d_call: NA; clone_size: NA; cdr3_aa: CASAKMGGMDTEAFF; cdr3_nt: TGCGCCAGCGCGAAAATGGGAGGGATGGACACTGAAGCTTTCTTT
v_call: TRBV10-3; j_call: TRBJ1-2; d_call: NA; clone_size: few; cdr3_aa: CAILEQRNYGYTF; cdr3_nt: TGTGCCATCTTGGAGCAGCGTAACTATGGCTACACCTTC
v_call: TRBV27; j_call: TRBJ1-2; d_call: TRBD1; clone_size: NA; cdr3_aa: CASRPTGDRGYTF; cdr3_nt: TGTGCCAGCAGACCCACAGGGGATCGTGGCTACACCTTC